The source of this T cell receptor beta chain is a study of glioma-infiltrating T cells. The iRepertoire nested amplicon-rescue multiplex PCR amplified TCR alpha and beta CDR3s from RNA. For one-step reverse transcription and amplification, roughly 95-450 ng of tissue mRNA or PBMC total RNA was used. TCRdb re-derived calls from the multiplex PCR reads in MiXCR, one entry per CDR3 protein. The sample has about 200,000 distinct CDR3 sequences; approximately 30% are singletons. General study findings and limits: Only very few CDR3 sequences appeared in both tissue and blood. Gliomas, especially low-grade, showed above-expected tissue-blood divergence; non-neoplastic patients showed below.

Germline V CDR1 and CDR2: KGHDR, SFDVKD. CDR3 length: 12 amino acids. Trimming took 8 bases from V and 4 from J, leaving 9 bases between them. This clonotype was picked up many times. Antigen: not known. Sequenced material: glioma tissue, nonneoplastic brain tissue, or PBMCs (not recorded which). The origin of this receptor is a human donor with low-grade glioma or glioblastoma, undergoing nonglioma brain surgery, or in good health (not recorded which). The V and J genes are TRBV24-1 and TRBJ2-3, with D perhaps TRBD1 or TRBD2 (5 bases each). CDR3 bases: TGTGCCACCATGGGGGAACCAGATACGCAGTATTTT. It yields the protein CATMGEPDTQYF.